The following is a T cell receptor beta chain sequence with its context. The record originates from a study of cytomegalovirus exposure and HLA in healthy donors. Primers: 60 Vbeta forward and 13 Jbeta reverse. Generated by immunoSEQ multiplex PCR, the TCRdb table keeps only in-frame clones and is missing some. The sample carries under 75,000 clones, around two thirds recorded once. The CDR3 runs 11 residues. Germline V lookup: CDR1 SGHKS, CDR2 YYEKEE (reference sequence). Trimming removed 3 bases at V and 11 bases at J, with 9 bases between. This chain joins TRBV5-5 and TRBJ2-1; maybe TRBD1 (6 bases). The sequencing sample was made of PBMCs. The TCR comes from a human donor in good health. The CDR3 region has the DNA TGTGCCAGCAGCTCCGGACAGCAGCAGTTCTTC. It encodes CASSSGQQQFF.